Listed below are T cell receptor beta chains from one sample, sequenced in a study of cytomegalovirus exposure and HLA in healthy donors. The protocol was immunoSEQ multiplex PCR, while the TCRdb copy is restricted to in-frame clones and leaves out a portion. The table records under 200,000 clones, around 77% of them present only once. The source material was PBMCs. These TCRs come from a man in his sixties in good health and CMV-seronegative. The CDR3 runs from the conserved cysteine through the conserved F or W. The D gene is left open where the match is weak. The size of a clone is reported for some rows only, either as once, few or many, or as a class for expanded clones.

V	size	D	J	DNA	CDR3
TRBV18	NA	NA	TRBJ2-2	TGTGCCAGCTCACTCTCCAACACCGGGGAGCTGTTTTTT	CASSLSNTGELFF
TRBV28	NA	TRBD1	TRBJ1-1	TGTGCCAGCGCCGACAGGGGGTCTAACACTGAAGCTTTCTTT	CASADRGSNTEAFF
TRBV7-9	NA	TRBD1	TRBJ2-5	TGTGCCAGCAGCCTACAGGGGGTCCAAGAGACCCAGTACTTC	CASSLQGVQETQYF
TRBV27	NA	TRBD1	TRBJ2-7	TGTGCCAGCAGTTTCAGGGGGTCCGACGTATACGAGCAGTACTTC	CASSFRGSDVYEQYF
TRBV5-1	NA	NA	TRBJ1-2	TGCGCCAGCAGCTTGGTACCAGGCCACGCCTTTGAGTATGGCTACACCTTC	CASSLVPGHAFEYGYTF
TRBV7-6	few	NA	TRBJ2-3	TGTGCCAGCAGCTTAGGTCAGACAGATACGCAGTATTTT	CASSLGQTDTQYF
TRBV6-7	NA	TRBD1	TRBJ1-4	TGTGCCAGCAGACAACAGGGGAGCGGTGAAAAACTGTTTTTT	CASRQQGSGEKLFF
TRBV5-4	few	TRBD1	TRBJ2-7	TGTGCCAGCAGCCAGGACAGGCAGATCGACGAGCAGTACTTC	CASSQDRQIDEQYF
TRBV5-1	NA	TRBD2	TRBJ2-1	TGCGCCAGCAGCTTGGGGTCGGGGGGGGCCGGTTTCAATGAGCAGTTCTTC	CASSLGSGGAGFNEQFF
TRBV7-8	NA	NA	TRBJ1-5	TGTGCCAGCAGCAAAACAGGGCGCAATCAGCCCCAGCATTTT	CASSKTGRNQPQHF
TRBV5-6	NA	TRBD1	TRBJ1-2	TGTGCCAGCAGCCGACCGCGATGGACAGGGGACTATGGCTACACCTTC	CASSRPRWTGDYGYTF
TRBV5-4	few	TRBD1	TRBJ1-1	TGTGCCAGCAGCGTACCGGGACAGGAGAACACTGAAGCTTTCTTT	CASSVPGQENTEAFF
TRBV21-1	few	NA	TRBJ1-3	TGTGCCAGCAGAAAGAAAGGGGTGGCAGGAAACACCATATATTTT	CASRKKGVAGNTIYF
TRBV27	few	NA	TRBJ2-7	TGTGCCAGCAGTTTATCCGGTGTGGCCTACGAGCAGTACTTC	CASSLSGVAYEQYF
TRBV13	NA	TRBD1	TRBJ1-1	TGTGCCAGCGGAGGGGGCTACAAGAACACTGAAGCTTTCTTT	CASGGGYKNTEAFF
TRBV29-1	NA	TRBD1	TRBJ2-7	TGCAGCGTTCAACAGGGGGCTAACTACGAGCAGTACTTC	CSVQQGANYEQYF
TRBV9	few	TRBD2	TRBJ2-3	TGTGCCAGCAGCGATAGCGGGAGTAGCACAGATACGCAGTATTTT	CASSDSGSSTDTQYF
TRBV7-9	once	NA	TRBJ2-7	TGTGCCAGCAGCTTAGCCGGGAGTTACGAGCAGTACTTC	CASSLAGSYEQYF
TRBV7-7	NA	NA	TRBJ2-5	TGTGCCAGCAGCTTAGGGGGAGGACGGGAGACCCAGTACTTC	CASSLGGGRETQYF
TRBV7-3	NA	TRBD1	TRBJ1-4	TGTGCCAGCAGCCGCCGGGACAGAATTAATGAAAAACTGTTTTTT	CASSRRDRINEKLFF
TRBV19	NA	TRBD2	TRBJ2-3	TGTGCCAGTAGGGTCTATGGGACTAGCGGGAGTTATCAAGATACGCAGTATTTT	CASRVYGTSGSYQDTQYF
TRBV28	NA	NA	TRBJ2-5	TGTGCCAGCAGTTTAGGGTGGGAGAGGGAGACCCAGTACTTC	CASSLGWERETQYF
TRBV5-1	NA	TRBD1	TRBJ1-4	TGCGCCAGCAGCTTGGGACAGGGCTATGAAAAACTGTTTTTT	CASSLGQGYEKLFF
TRBV7-2	NA	NA	TRBJ2-7	TGTGCCAGCAGCCGCTCCTACGAGCAGTACTTC	CASSRSYEQYF
TRBV9	NA	TRBD1	TRBJ2-5	TGTGCCAGCAGCGAGGGGGACAGGGTAAAAGAGACCCAGTACTTC	CASSEGDRVKETQYF
TRBV7-8	once	NA	TRBJ1-5	TGTGCCAGCAGCTTAGTTAGGGGAGGACGTCAGCCCCAGCATTTT	CASSLVRGGRQPQHF
TRBV15	NA	TRBD2	TRBJ2-7	TGTGCCACCAGCGTCGGGACTAGCAAGTACGAGCAGTACTTC	CATSVGTSKYEQYF
TRBV19	NA	NA	TRBJ2-2	TGTGCCAGTAGTATATCGGGTTGGGTCGGGGAGCTGTTTTTT	CASSISGWVGELFF
TRBV15	NA	NA	TRBJ1-5	TGTGCCACCAGCAGAGTCAGGGATGGGAATCAGCCCCAGCATTTT	CATSRVRDGNQPQHF
TRBV7-9	NA	TRBD1	TRBJ2-3	TGTTCCAGCAGCCCTACAGGGGCCCCCCCCACAGATACGCAGTATTTT	CSSSPTGAPPTDTQYF